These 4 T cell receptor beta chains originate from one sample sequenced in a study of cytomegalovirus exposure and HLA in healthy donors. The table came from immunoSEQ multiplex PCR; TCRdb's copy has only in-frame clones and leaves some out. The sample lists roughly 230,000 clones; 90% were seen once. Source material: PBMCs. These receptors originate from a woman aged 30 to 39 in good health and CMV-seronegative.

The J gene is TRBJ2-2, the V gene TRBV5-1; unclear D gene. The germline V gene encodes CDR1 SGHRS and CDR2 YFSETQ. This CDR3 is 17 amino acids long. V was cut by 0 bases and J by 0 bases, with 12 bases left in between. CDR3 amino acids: CASSLVGRATNTGELFF. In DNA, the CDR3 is TGCGCCAGCAGCTTGGTTGGCCGTGCTACGAACACCGGGGAGCTGTTTTTT.

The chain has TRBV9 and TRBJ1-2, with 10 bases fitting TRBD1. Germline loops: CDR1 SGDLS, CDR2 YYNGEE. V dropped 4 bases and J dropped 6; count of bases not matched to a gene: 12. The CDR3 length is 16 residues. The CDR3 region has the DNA TGTGCCAGCAGCCTAGAGCCTACGACAGGGGGCCATGGCTACACCTTC. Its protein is CASSLEPTTGGHGYTF.

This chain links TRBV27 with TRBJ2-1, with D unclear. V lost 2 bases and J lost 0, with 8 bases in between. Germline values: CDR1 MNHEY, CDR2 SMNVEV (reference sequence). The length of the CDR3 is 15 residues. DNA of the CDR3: TGTGCCAGCAGTTTAAGTTCTTCCTCCTACAATGAGCAGTTCTTC. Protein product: CASSLSSSSYNEQFF.

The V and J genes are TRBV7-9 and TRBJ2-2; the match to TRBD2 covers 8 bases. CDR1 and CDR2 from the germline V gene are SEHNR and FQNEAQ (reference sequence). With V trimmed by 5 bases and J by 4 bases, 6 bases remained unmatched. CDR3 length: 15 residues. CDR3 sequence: CASSPGLGRTGELFF. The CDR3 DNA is TGTGCCAGCAGCCCGGGACTAGGGCGCACCGGGGAGCTGTTTTTT.